This T cell receptor (beta chain) was profiled in a study of T cell repertoires in cytomegalovirus infection. TCRdb re-derived calls from the reads in MiXCR, one entry per CDR3 protein. The table lists nearly 550,000 distinct CDR3 sequences, 16% of them singletons. In its sample, this clonotype was seen many times. The CDR3 contains 17 residues. Germline V CDR1 and CDR2: SEHNR, FQNEAQ (reference sequence). With V trimmed by 4 bases and J by 5 bases, 10 bases remained unmatched. This chain uses TRBV7-9 with TRBJ2-3, with 12 nucleotides matching TRBD2. Source material: CD8+ T cells from PBMCs. This clonotype was obtained from a human donor in good health (CMV status not recorded). Some clones in this sample may be carry-over from other donors' samples. The CDR3 coding sequence is TGTGCCAGCAGCTCACCACTAGCGGGAGGCCAAAGAGATACGCAGTATTTT. This sequence encodes CASSSPLAGGQRDTQYF.